Listed below are T cell receptor beta chains from one sample, sequenced in a study of early T cells in non-severe SARS-CoV-2 infection. TCRdb used MiXCR to reprocess the 5' RACE reads, holding one entry per CDR3 protein. The data contain almost 30,000 distinct CDR3 sequences, around 6% of them seen just once; the ten biggest clones take up more than 4.5%. Input material: whole blood. Receptors were obtained from an adult who was a healthcare worker with PCR-confirmed SARS-CoV-2 infection or an uninfected control (not recorded which). The CDR3 runs from the conserved cysteine through the conserved F or W. The D gene is left open where the match is weak. Clone size appears in some rows only: once, few, many, or a class for an expanded clone.

D gene	V gene	clone size	J gene	CDR3 DNA	CDR3 protein
-	TRBV11-3	few	TRBJ2-2	TGTGCCAGCAGCTCTGACTTCAGGGTCGGGGAGCTGTTTTTT	CASSSDFRVGELFF
-	TRBV4-3	many	TRBJ2-3	TGCGCCAGCAGCGACAGTTGGTCTAGCACAGATACGCAGTATTTT	CASSDSWSSTDTQYF
-	TRBV7-7	medium-sized	TRBJ2-7	TGTGCCAGCAGCCCCGACTACGAGCAGTACTTC	CASSPDYEQYF
-	TRBV29-1	many	TRBJ2-3	TGCAGCGTTGGGGGTTGGCCAGACACAGATACGCAGTATTTT	CSVGGWPDTDTQYF
-	TRBV11-1	-	TRBJ2-5	TGTGCCAGCAGCTTAGGCAGTCAAGAAGAGACCCAGTACTTC	CASSLGSQEETQYF
TRBD2	TRBV3-1	few	TRBJ2-3	TGTGCCAGCAGCCAAGAGGGTCTAGCGGGGGGGACCGTCCCCACTTCTGCTAGCACAGATACGCAGTATTTT	CASSQEGLAGGTVPTSASTDTQYF
TRBD1	TRBV6-2/TRBV6-3	many	TRBJ1-1	TGTGCCAGCAGTTATGGACAGGCCCTTGAAGCTTTCTTT	CASSYGQALEAFF
TRBD2	TRBV20-1	-	TRBJ2-1	TGCAGTGCTAGAGCCAGCGGGGGCCCGGCTGAGCAGTTCTTC	CSARASGGPAEQFF
-	TRBV29-1	many	TRBJ2-3	TGCAGCGTTGAAGATCAGGTAGATACGCAGTATTTT	CSVEDQVDTQYF
-	TRBV4-3	-	TRBJ2-1	TGCGCCAGCAGCCAGGAGCCGGGACCGGGCGTCAATGAGCAGTTCTTC	CASSQEPGPGVNEQFF
-	TRBV12-5	many	TRBJ2-1	TGTGCTAGTGCCAGGGAGGTAACAGGTTACAATGAGCAGTTCTTC	CASAREVTGYNEQFF
TRBD1	TRBV20-1	many	TRBJ2-7	TGCAGTGCCATCCATACCGGGACAGGAGACGAGCAGTACTTC	CSAIHTGTGDEQYF
-	TRBV20-1	many	TRBJ1-2	TGCAGTGCTAGCACAGACTATGGCTACACCTTC	CSASTDYGYTF
-	TRBV20-1	many	TRBJ1-1	TGCAGTGCTAGAGAGAGCCTTCGGGACACTGAAGCTTTCTTT	CSARESLRDTEAFF
TRBD1	TRBV5-8	many	TRBJ2-4	TGTGCCAGCACAAATAGGGGACAGCGGACCAAAAACATTCAGTACTTC	CASTNRGQRTKNIQYF
-	TRBV4-3	many	TRBJ2-2	TGCGCCAGCAGCCAAGAATTGCAGCGGACCTTAAACACCGGGGAGCTGTTTTTT	CASSQELQRTLNTGELFF
-	TRBV5-6	many	TRBJ2-1	TGTGCCAGCAGCCCGCTAGTTCAGGGCCGGGAGCAGTTCTTC	CASSPLVQGREQFF
-	TRBV19	many	TRBJ1-2	TGTGCCAGTAGTGCGTCGCACGTGCAGGGTGGCTACACCTTC	CASSASHVQGGYTF
-	TRBV9	many	TRBJ1-5	TGTGCCAGCAGCGTAGGGAGCTATCAGCCCCAGCATTTT	CASSVGSYQPQHF
-	TRBV29-1	few	TRBJ2-1	TGCAGCGTTGACGTCCCCTACAATGAGCAGTTCTTC	CSVDVPYNEQFF
TRBD1	TRBV5-1	many	TRBJ2-2	TGCGCCAGCAGCTCCGGGACAGCGAGGACCGGGGAGCTGTTTTTT	CASSSGTARTGELFF
-	TRBV19	few	TRBJ1-4	TGTGCCAGTAGCGTACAGTGGGCAACTAATGAAAAACTGTTTTTT	CASSVQWATNEKLFF
-	TRBV5-4	many	TRBJ1-2	TGTGCCAGCAGCCCGACAGGCTTGGGCTATGGCTACACCTTC	CASSPTGLGYGYTF
-	TRBV3-1	many	TRBJ1-2	TGTGCCAGCAGCCAAGATCGGAACAGGAACTATGGCTACACCTTC	CASSQDRNRNYGYTF